The 28 T cell receptor beta chains listed next were all sequenced from one sample in a study of patients and donors after allogeneic stem cell transplantation. One entry per CDR3 protein, called by TCRdb with MiXCR from the RT-PCR reads. The sample holds 800,000 to 1,000,000 distinct CDR3 sequences, approximately 18% seen once. Sequencing was performed on blood, either unsorted or a sorted T cell fraction (not recorded which). The source is a human donor who was either an allogeneic HSCT recipient or a stem cell or donor lymphocyte infusion donor (not recorded which). It is not recorded whose cells these are; they may come from a transplant donor.

This clonotype was seen at least ten times. V gene TRBV6-5 combines with J gene TRBJ1-1; maybe TRBD1 (5 bases). Trimming took off 10 bases at V and 7 bases at J, with 16 bases between the two ends. Looked up from germline, CDR1 is MNHEY and CDR2 is SVGAGI. The CDR3 is 12 amino acids. This CDR3 reads CATGGGNFEAFF. The CDR3 DNA reads TGTGCCACCGGCGGGGGGAATTTTGAAGCTTTCTTT.

The chain has TRBV3-1 and TRBJ1-2; D is perhaps TRBD1 (5 bases). V was shortened by 0 bases and J by 8 bases, with 10 bases between the two germline ends. The CDR3 totals 13 residues. Germline-derived CDR1 and CDR2 are LGHDT and YNNKEL (reference sequence). CDR3 loop: CASSQEKGQGYTF. CDR3 nucleotide sequence: TGTGCCAGCAGCCAAGAAAAGGGGCAAGGCTACACCTTC.

The chain employs TRBV5-1 and TRBJ1-1; maybe TRBD1 (6 bases). V was shortened by 0 bases and J by 4 bases, with 13 bases between the two germline ends. Germline CDR1 and CDR2: SGHRS and YFSETQ. CDR3 length: 15 residues. CDR3 loop: CASSLEGGSPTEAFF. Here the CDR3 DNA reads TGCGCCAGCAGCTTGGAGGGGGGATCCCCCACTGAAGCTTTCTTT.

This clonotype was picked up a small number of times. The chain couples TRBV5-1 to TRBJ2-2; no clear D gene. Trimming removed 2 bases at V and 3 bases at J, with 14 bases between. The CDR3 sequence is 16 residues long. Germline V gene sequence: CDR1 SGHRS, CDR2 YFSETQ. The CDR3 coding sequence is TGCGCCAGCAGCTTCGGCGTGCCCTCCTACACCGGGGAGCTGTTTTTT. It yields the protein CASSFGVPSYTGELFF.

V and J are TRBV2 and TRBJ2-2; the D call may be TRBD1 or TRBD2 (5 bases each). The CDR3 has 17 residues. V was trimmed by 2 bases and J by 4 bases, leaving 17 bases between them. Looked up from germline, CDR1 is SNHLY and CDR2 is FYNNEI. CDR3 amino acids: CASSEYGGLDSTGELFF. The DNA for the CDR3 is TGTGCCAGCAGTGAATATGGGGGTCTAGATAGCACCGGGGAGCTGTTTTTT.

This clonotype was seen many times. The chain combines TRBV5-1 with TRBJ1-1, with a weak D call TRBD1 (5 bases). V was trimmed by 1 base and J by 1 base, leaving 14 bases between them. This CDR3 is built from 16 residues. In germline, CDR1 is SGHRS, CDR2 YFSETQ. DNA for the CDR3: TGCGCCAGCAGCTTGAATTTGAGGGGTGAGAACACTGAAGCTTTCTTT. It codes for CASSLNLRGENTEAFF.

The rearrangement joins TRBV12-3 or TRBV12-4 to TRBJ2-4; 10 nucleotides align to TRBD1. The ends lost 6 bases at V and 2 bases at J; junction bases unmatched: 7. This CDR3 contains 16 residues. Here the CDR3 reads CASSGGQGVTKNIQYF. DNA for the CDR3: TGTGCCAGCAGCGGCGGACAGGGGGTAACCAAAAACATTCAGTACTTC.

The rearrangement uses TRBV5-1 and TRBJ2-1; D perhaps matches TRBD1 (5 bases). V was cut by 0 bases and J by 0 bases, with 7 bases left in between. The germline V gene has CDR1 SGHRS and CDR2 YFSETQ. The CDR3 consists of 15 residues. This CDR3 reads CASSLEQDSYNEQFF. The CDR3 region has the DNA TGCGCCAGCAGCTTGGAACAGGACTCCTACAATGAGCAGTTCTTC.

The chain carries TRBV7-6 and TRBJ2-3, with D uncertain. Looked up from germline, CDR1 is SGHVS and CDR2 is FNYEAQ. V was clipped by 0 bases and J by 0 bases, with 10 bases between them. The CDR3 extends over 16 amino acids. This chain's CDR3 is CASSLAIQSSTDTQYF. Here the CDR3 DNA reads TGTGCCAGCAGCTTAGCTATACAGTCTAGCACAGATACGCAGTATTTT.

The V and J genes are TRBV9 and TRBJ2-2; D may be TRBD1 or TRBD2 (6 bases each). The CDR3 spans 15 residues. Germline CDR1 and CDR2: SGDLS and YYNGEE. V was trimmed by 0 bases and J by 5 bases, leaving 11 bases between them. CDR3 region: CASSVARGRTGELFF. The CDR3 nucleotides read TGTGCCAGCAGCGTAGCTCGGGGGCGAACCGGGGAGCTGTTTTTT.

This chain links TRBV5-1 with TRBJ1-2; 10 bases align to TRBD1. The CDR3 has 16 amino acids. V shed 4 bases, J shed 4 bases, and the junction held 10 bases outside the gene matches. The germline CDR1 and CDR2 sequences are SGHRS and YFSETQ. The CDR3 DNA reads TGCGCCAGCAGCCCGGACGGACAGGGGGGAACCTATGGCTACACCTTC. This translates into CASSPDGQGGTYGYTF.

Turning to this clonotype: A junction boundary mismatches the germline segment, possibly from a read error. This chain uses TRBV2 with TRBJ1-1; D is perhaps TRBD1 (6 bases). From germline, CDR1 is SNHLY and CDR2 FYNNEI. There are 14 residues in the CDR3. The CDR3 bases are TGTGCCAGCAGAGAAGGGGGAATGAACACTGAAGCTTTCTTT. Protein: CASREGGMNTEAFF.

A few counts support this clonotype. The chain joins TRBV11-1 to TRBJ2-4; D unclear. CDR1 SGHAT and CDR2 FQDESV come from the germline V gene (reference sequence). Between the trimmed V and J ends, which lost 5 bases and 2 bases, there was a span of 28 bases. The CDR3 extends over 20 amino acids. This chain's CDR3 is CASSQFPQGEWLGTKNIQYF. CDR3 DNA: TGTGCCAGCAGCCAATTCCCCCAAGGAGAGTGGTTGGGAACCAAAAACATTCAGTACTTC.

Only a few counts were recorded for this clonotype. The chain uses TRBV4-2 and TRBJ1-5; D remains ambiguous. Deletions cut 0 bases from V and 2 bases from J, with 11 bases between. The V gene's germline CDR1 is LGHNA and CDR2 YNFKEQ. The CDR3 totals 16 residues. CDR3 protein: CASSQESFAGNQPQHF. DNA for the CDR3: TGTGCCAGCAGCCAAGAAAGTTTTGCGGGCAATCAGCCCCAGCATTTT.

This clonotype was counted between two and nine times. The chain employs TRBV7-3 and TRBJ1-2, with D unresolved. The germline V gene encodes CDR1 SGHTA and CDR2 FQGTGA. V shed 3 bases and J shed 4 bases, with 9 bases lying between them. The CDR3 spans 13 residues. CDR3 sequence: CASSFMDSYGYTF. In nucleotides, the CDR3 is TGTGCCAGCAGCTTCATGGATTCCTATGGCTACACCTTC.

The chain links TRBV11-1 to TRBJ2-3, with D possibly TRBD1 on 6 matching bases. Looked up from germline, CDR1 is SGHAT and CDR2 is FQDESV (reference sequence). V was cut by 3 bases and J by 4 bases, with 11 bases left in between. This CDR3 is 14 amino acids long. DNA for the CDR3: TGTGCCAGCAGCTTCAGGGGCTGGGCAGATACGCAGTATTTT. As protein: CASSFRGWADTQYF.

This clonotype was seen a handful of times. This chain links TRBV9 with TRBJ2-3; D possibly uses TRBD1 or TRBD2 (5 bases each). The CDR3 length is 13 residues. With 9 bases removed from V and 2 bases from J, the gap between germline ends came to 13 bases. Germline V gene lookup returns CDR1 SGDLS and CDR2 YYNGEE. The CDR3 loop is CATKRGDTDTQYF. CDR3 coding DNA: TGTGCCACCAAAAGAGGGGACACAGATACGCAGTATTTT.

This chain joins TRBV7-8 and TRBJ1-5; D ambiguous. Germline V gives CDR1 SGHVS, CDR2 FQNEAQ. The V end was cut by 2 bases, the J end by 6 bases, with 8 bases between. CDR3 length: 13 amino acids. This CDR3 is CASSLLGSQPQHF. The CDR3 nucleotides are TGTGCCAGCAGCTTATTAGGCAGTCAGCCCCAGCATTTT.

This chain connects TRBV20-1 to TRBJ1-1; unclear D gene. This CDR3 contains 13 residues. V lost 2 bases, J lost 2 bases, and 9 bases lay in between. Germline CDR1 DFQATT, CDR2 SNEGSKA (reference sequence). The CDR3 DNA is TGCAGTGCTAGAATTATTAGCAACACTGAAGCTTTCTTT. Its translation: CSARIISNTEAFF.

With regard to this clonotype: This may be a read error, as it is one base from a much larger clone. V gene TRBV21-1 combines with J gene TRBJ2-7; TRBD1, the table's D call, was not compared with the DNA. TRBV21-1 is tagged as a pseudogene. The CDR3 length is 13 residues. The CDR3 DNA reads TGTGCCAGCAGGCCGGACAGGGTCTACGAGCAGTACTTC. Protein sequence: CASRPDRVYEQYF.

The CDR3 here is CASSLAERNGELFF. The CDR3 nucleotides are TGTGCCAGCAGTTTAGCAGAAAGGAACGGGGAGCTGTTTTTT. The V gene is TRBV12-3 or TRBV12-4, the J gene TRBJ2-2; D is undetermined. V was trimmed by 0 bases and J by 7 bases, leaving 9 bases between them. The CDR3 has 14 amino acids.

This clonotype was picked up many times. CDR3 in amino acids: CASSLTSYEQYF. The CDR3 coding sequence is TGTGCCAGCAGCCTTACCTCCTACGAGCAGTACTTC. The V and J genes are TRBV12-3 or TRBV12-4 and TRBJ2-7; D ambiguous. The CDR3 consists of 12 residues. Between the trimmed V and J ends, which lost 6 bases and 0 bases, there was a span of 6 bases.

V gene TRBV29-1 combines with J gene TRBJ1-1; tentative D call: TRBD1 (5 bases). Germline values: CDR1 SQVTM, CDR2 ANQGSEA. V lost 7 bases and J lost 0, with 18 bases in between. The CDR3 sequence is 15 residues long. CDR3 DNA sequence: TGCAGCGCCGGATTTGAACCAGGGATGAACACTGAAGCTTTCTTT. Residues: CSAGFEPGMNTEAFF.

V gene TRBV4-1 combines with J gene TRBJ2-5, with 10 nucleotides matching TRBD2. Germline V gene sequence: CDR1 MGHRA, CDR2 YSYEKL. With 2 bases clipped from V and 5 bases from J, the junction kept 5 bases outside the gene matches. The CDR3 has 15 amino acids. The CDR3 nucleotides are TGCGCCAGCAGCCAAACCCTAGCGGGAGCGGAGACCCAGTACTTC. This sequence encodes CASSQTLAGAETQYF.

The rearrangement links TRBV6-2 or TRBV6-3 to TRBJ2-7; 7 bases match TRBD1. The CDR3 is 13 residues long. The germline V gene has CDR1 MNHEY and CDR2 SVGEGT. V lost 6 bases to trimming and J lost 5 bases; unmatched junction nucleotides: 7. CDR3 bases: TGTGCCAGCAGGACAGGGATGTCCAACGAGCAGTACTTC. Its protein product is CASRTGMSNEQYF.

The rearrangement links TRBV20-1 to TRBJ2-3; 9 positions match TRBD1. The germline V gene encodes CDR1 DFQATT and CDR2 SNEGSKA (reference sequence). There are 14 residues in the CDR3. After removal of 5 bases from V and 5 bases from J, the junction contained 8 bases not matched to a gene. Written as DNA, the CDR3 is TGCAGTGCTCTATCACAGGGGGCAGGAGATACGCAGTATTTT. Translated, it gives CSALSQGAGDTQYF.

Only a few counts were recorded for this clonotype. This sequence joins TRBV11-2 and TRBJ1-5; weak D call: TRBD1 (5 bases). V was clipped by 2 bases and J by 7 bases, with 15 bases between them. The CDR3 spans 15 residues. CDR1 is SGHAT, CDR2 FQNNGV, per germline. CDR3 region: CASSLYEGGEQPQHF. DNA for the CDR3: TGTGCCAGCAGCTTATACGAGGGAGGGGAACAGCCCCAGCATTTT.

This clonotype was counted a few times. The chain uses TRBV15 and TRBJ2-1; TRBD1 might be the D (6 bases). Germline assignment: CDR1 LNHNV and CDR2 YYDKDF (reference sequence). The CDR3 contains 12 residues. Trimming took 4 bases from V and 8 from J, leaving 9 bases between them. CDR3 nucleotides: TGTGCCACCAGCACACAGGGCTATGAGCAGTTCTTC. It yields the protein CATSTQGYEQFF. The variable domain in full, completed from reference TRBV15 and TRBJ2-1, reads DAMVIQNPRYQVTQFGKPVTLSCSQTLNHNVMYWYQQKSSQAPKLLFHYYDKDFNNEADTPDNFQSRRPNTSFCFLDIRSPGLGDTAMYLCATSTQGYEQFFGPGTRLTVL.